This TCR beta chain was documented in a study of glioma-infiltrating T cells after dendritic cell vaccination (dated by TCRdb to 2016 to 2017). Concerning the study at large: A cohort of about 15 glioblastoma patients from Phase I and II dendritic cell vaccination trials was included, of whom 9 were newly diagnosed and 6 had recurrent disease. TCR sequencing metrics, including TIL content and tumor-blood repertoire overlap, were correlated with survival after dendritic cell vaccination. Between the early 2000s and the early 2010s, patients were given autologous tumor lysate-pulsed dendritic cell vaccination. Patients received three intradermal dendritic cell vaccine injections at biweekly intervals in the arm below the axilla. Tumor-infiltrating lymphocyte content was quantified and tumor and blood repertoires were compared in dendritic cell-vaccinated glioblastoma patients by deep sequencing of TCR beta CDR3 regions. The vaccine consisted of monocyte-derived dendritic cells cultured approximately seven days with IL-4 and GM-CSF, then pulsed overnight with autologous tumor lysate.

As to this clone: It lacks a known antigen. No clone much larger than this one lies a single base away; base qualities are absent.

The immunoSEQ assay amplified TCRB CDR3 regions from roughly 2 micrograms of genomic DNA, or from all available DNA when less than that amount was available. For multiplex PCR, 60 forward primers for TCR V beta segments and 13 reverse primers for J beta segments were used. To estimate reads per starting template, synthetic control templates were spiked into each sample at limiting dilution. Sequencing produced 87 bp reads on the Illumina HiSeq System. The paper's processing steps were these. PCR and sequencing errors were removed by merging closely related sequences with a nearest neighbor algorithm. TCR overlap was defined as the percentage of unique tumor TCR beta sequences that were also found in the peripheral blood of the same patient. Here the immuneACCESS table is served through TCRdb, limited to in-frame sequences with V and J called. Missing clones are a known gap in these copies; in checked studies unresolved V genes cover under half, and the rest lacks a known reason. That table is the source of V, J and clone size, and D and trimming were worked out from the DNA. Recorded for this sample are over 80,000 clones; 75% to 85% of them occurred a single time. The ten largest account for over 2% of the sample.

What the study reported, not specific to this receptor: The TCR overlap response model with three groups was called speculative and said to need prospective validation. The cohort was small and heterogeneous, and full blood and tumor sets were available for few patients, with initial-recurrent tumor pairs available for even fewer patients. After dendritic cell vaccination, a higher estimated pretreatment TIL content predicted longer time to progression and overall survival. No direct relationship between TCR clonality and survival was found, suggesting that a diverse polyclonal response may matter.

Taken from the germline V gene, the CDR1 and CDR2 loops are MGHDK and SYGVNS. CDR3 length: 15 amino acids, cysteine to phenylalanine. Just CDR3 DNA is preserved here, 45 bases in frame from base 1. V trim: 7 bases; J trim: 0 bases; unmatched bases: 7. In the paper's terms, the time point label means: after dendritic cell vaccination, including at tumor progression/relapse. Patients were selected for having adequate residual fresh-frozen tumor tissue and more than two years of available survival data. An isocitrate dehydrogenase mutation was not carried by any of the glioblastoma patients, although molecular status was otherwise variable. PBMC were collected before vaccination, two weeks after the third vaccination, and at tumor progression if tumor progression occurred. The Qiagen DNeasy Blood extraction Kit was used to extract genomic DNA.

This TCR was recovered from a human donor with glioblastoma. The chain is made from TRBV25-1 and TRBJ2-3; 7 junctional bases match TRBD1. The input for sequencing was blood, taken after dendritic cell vaccination. CDR3 region: CASKNTGASTDTQYF. The DNA sequence is as follows: TGTGCCAGCAAAAATACAGGGGCTAGCACAGATACGCAGTATTTT.